Listed below are T cell receptor beta chains from one sample, sequenced in a study of T cells after yellow fever vaccination. One entry per CDR3 protein, called by TCRdb with MiXCR from the 5' RACE reads. The sample carries approximately 300,000 distinct CDR3 sequences, 8.5% to 9% recorded once. The sequences come from PBMCs, collected on the day of the first yellow fever vaccination. The receptor source for this set is a man younger than 35 who received the YFV17D yellow fever vaccine. Each CDR3 is given without its conserved first and last residue. Some rows mark clone size as missing; the rest say once, few, many or name a class of expanded clone.

SVGDGETQY	TRBV29-1	TRBJ2-5	few
SAETASSYNSPLH	TRBV20-1	TRBJ1-6	few
ATSAAQETQY	TRBV24-1	TRBJ2-5	many
ATSDPTMTGDGYT	TRBV24-1	TRBJ1-2	few
ASSWTGGGTDTQY	TRBV5-1	TRBJ2-3	many
ASSSGAGAVGELF	TRBV7-2	TRBJ2-2	few
ASSQVGSTEHYEQY	TRBV4-1	TRBJ2-7	-
ASSDTGTSGGAKQETQY	TRBV6-4	TRBJ2-5	many
ASSLGVAGGSVDTQY	TRBV5-1	TRBJ2-3	few
SARVGTPGLTQY	TRBV20-1	TRBJ2-3	few
ASSASNTEAF	TRBV9	TRBJ1-1	-
ASSLMAGGATDTQY	TRBV7-2	TRBJ2-3	-
ASSYSIRDPLH	TRBV6-6	TRBJ1-6	few
ASSSGKSGNTIY	TRBV5-6	TRBJ1-3	-
ASQTGRTGELF	TRBV12-3/TRBV12-4	TRBJ2-2	few
ASTEANTEAF	TRBV12-3/TRBV12-4	TRBJ1-1	few
ASSESAGEGGYT	TRBV25-1	TRBJ1-2	-
ASYSLLEVRTDTQY	TRBV11-2	TRBJ2-3	few
ASSSGQGLSEAF	TRBV5-1	TRBJ1-1	many
ASSYSILGPEETQY	TRBV6-5	TRBJ2-5	-
ASSPPASEETQY	TRBV7-8	TRBJ2-5	few
ASGGSTQVKEDTDTQY	TRBV28	TRBJ2-3	few
AIRRGGGTDTQY	TRBV10-3	TRBJ2-3	few
ASSQTQAGGYNEQF	TRBV4-3	TRBJ2-1	many
ASSHGLHQY	TRBV4-2	TRBJ2-5	-
ASSLGSGGGSPLH	TRBV7-2	TRBJ1-6	-
ASSLTGGNEKLF	TRBV5-6	TRBJ1-4	many
ASSYRVADTQY	TRBV7-9	TRBJ2-3	many
ASSFLAGTDTQY	TRBV5-1	TRBJ2-3	many
SARDRAGENSPLH	TRBV20-1	TRBJ1-6	few
ASSVGPTYGYT	TRBV12-3/TRBV12-4	TRBJ1-2	many
ASSFGLGVTEAF	TRBV12-3/TRBV12-4	TRBJ1-1	few
ASSLGASVEKLF	TRBV27	TRBJ1-4	-
ASSAGTEAF	TRBV9	TRBJ1-1	few
SAGPSHQPQH	TRBV20-1	TRBJ1-5	few
ASSFGLWDRMNTEAF	TRBV28	TRBJ1-1	-
ASSQTARHYGYT	TRBV4-1	TRBJ1-2	-